The sample holds a few counts of the clone carrying this T cell receptor (beta chain). Its antigen is not identified. This specimen comes from a study of beta chain features in type 1 diabetes. Looked up from germline, CDR1 is SGDLS and CDR2 is YYNGEE. V lost 0 bases and J 9 bases, leaving 14 bases between the germline ends. CDR3 length: 14 residues. Reverse transcription of all isolated RNA meant that expressed TCRB transcripts were sequenced. Assay used: immunoSEQ multiplex PCR; TCRdb lists only in-frame clones, some missing. Of almost 350,000 clones in the sample, 7% to 9% are singletons; the top ten hold around 0.44%. Regarding the study as a whole: The naive, central memory and Treg TCRB repertoires showed an apparent similarity that was greater among patients than among healthy donors.

The sample was central memory CD4+ T cells from blood. This chain joins TRBV9 and TRBJ2-3; D not resolved. The TCR was taken from a woman between 18 and 30 years old in good health. The CDR3 DNA is TGTGCCAGCAGCGTAGATATTATACGCCAGACGCAGTATTTT. Encoded protein: CASSVDIIRQTQYF.